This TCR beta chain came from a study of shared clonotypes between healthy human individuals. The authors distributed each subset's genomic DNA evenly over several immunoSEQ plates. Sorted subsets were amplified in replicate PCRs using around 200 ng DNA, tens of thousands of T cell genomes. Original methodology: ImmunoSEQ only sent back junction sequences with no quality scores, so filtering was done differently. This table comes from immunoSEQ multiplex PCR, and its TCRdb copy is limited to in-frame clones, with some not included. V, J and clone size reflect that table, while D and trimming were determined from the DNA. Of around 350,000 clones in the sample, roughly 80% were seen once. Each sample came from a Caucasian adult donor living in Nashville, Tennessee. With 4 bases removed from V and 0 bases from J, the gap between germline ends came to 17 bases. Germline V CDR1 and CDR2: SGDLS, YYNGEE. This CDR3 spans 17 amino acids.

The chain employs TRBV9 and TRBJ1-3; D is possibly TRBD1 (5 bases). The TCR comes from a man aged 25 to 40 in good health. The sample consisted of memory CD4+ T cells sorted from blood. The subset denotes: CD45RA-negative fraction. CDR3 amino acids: CASSLRGAASSGNTIYF. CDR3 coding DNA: TGTGCCAGCAGCTTACGAGGGGCAGCGAGCTCTGGAAACACCATATATTTT.